A single T cell receptor (beta chain) is shown here with its context. Original processing methods: Estimates of nucleated cell counts were drawn from the amplification of reference gene primers. Clones were sequenced by immunoSEQ multiplex PCR, and TCRdb holds only the in-frame ones, with some missing. The V and J calls and clone size come from that table; D and trimming were worked out from the DNA. The sample has around 250,000 clones, approximately 89% seen once. The data were taken from a study of blood T cell repertoires in COVID-19. Study-level information: T cells, B-cell-depleted T cells, or PBMCs supplied cDNA or gDNA.

This CDR3 has 15 amino acids. V was shortened by 2 bases and J by 3 bases, with 15 bases between the two germline ends. Germline assignment: CDR1 SGHNT and CDR2 YYREEE (reference sequence). Sequenced: PBMCs or T cells enriched from blood (not recorded which). This clonotype was sampled from a man in his forties who had been exposed to COVID-19. The chain links TRBV5-4 to TRBJ2-7; tentatively, D is TRBD1 (6 bases). As DNA, the CDR3 is TGTGCCAGCAGCTTTCCGGGACAACGATTCTACGAGCAGTACTTC. Translated: CASSFPGQRFYEQYF.